The clone carrying this T cell receptor beta chain came up once. The antigen remains unidentified. This sample is drawn from a study of T cells after posttransplantation cyclophosphamide. Broader study findings: Recipient CMV seropositivity and CMV reactivation strongly tracked TRB clonality. Tissue-infiltrating T cells from skin or gut overlapped little with blood T cells.

The V and J ends lost 1 base and 4 bases respectively, with 9 bases between them. The CDR3 loop spans 14 amino acids. Per the germline V gene, CDR1 is SGHTS and CDR2 is YDEGEE. Some clones are missing from TCRdb's copy, which holds only in-frame ones; the method was immunoSEQ multiplex PCR. The sample includes about 28,000 clones, 86% of them seen just once. Source material: PBMCs. The source is a man aged 50-60 years. The genes are TRBV5-8 and TRBJ1-5; the D is unclear. The chain's CDR3 is CASSLRGWNQPQHF. The CDR3 region has the DNA TGTGCCAGCAGCTTGCGAGGGTGGAATCAGCCCCAGCATTTT.